Sequencing of this TCR beta chain was carried out in a study of cytomegalovirus exposure and HLA in healthy donors. PCR involved 60 Vbeta and 13 Jbeta primers. Assay used: immunoSEQ multiplex PCR; TCRdb lists only in-frame clones, some missing. Of about 200,000 clones listed, 76% are singletons. Findings and caveats of the study: Common viral pathogens seemed, in a later analysis, to connect with several of the most significant clusters.

Looked up from germline, CDR1 is SSHAT and CDR2 is FNYEAQ (reference sequence). The CDR3 contains 15 residues. A remark on this clone: Its antigen is not identified. One end of the junction fails to match germline, which may point to a read error.

This sequence joins TRBV7-7 and TRBJ2-5; 7 bases map to TRBD2. The receptor's source is a man between 18 and 35 years old in good health and CMV-seronegative. The sample consisted of PBMCs. CDR3 nucleotide sequence: TGTGCTAGCAGCCAGGGAGGGGATTCTCAAGAGACCCAGTACTTC. Translation gives CASSQGGDSQETQYF. The full variable domain, in which reference TRBV7-7 and TRBJ2-5 provide the parts outside the CDR3, is GAGVSQSPRYKVTKRGQDVTLRCDPISSHATLYWYQQALGQGPEFLTYFNYEAQPDKSGLPSDRFSAERPEGSISTLTIQRTEQRDSAMYRCASSQGGDSQETQYFGPGTRLLVL.